The 29 T cell receptor beta chains presented below share a single source sample, sequenced in a study of blood T cell repertoires in COVID-19. Data came from immunoSEQ multiplex PCR; TCRdb stores just in-frame clones and leaves some out. The sample consists of roughly 200,000 clones, nearly 90% of them appearing once. Sequencing used peripheral blood. The source is a man aged 50-59 years with acute or convalescent COVID-19.

This chain connects TRBV19 to TRBJ2-3; the D is unclear. Germline CDR1 and CDR2: LNHDA and SQIVND (reference sequence). The ends were cut back, 5 bases at V and 0 bases at J, with 3 bases in the middle. This CDR3 has 12 amino acids. As DNA, the CDR3 is TGTGCCAGTAGTCGGAGCACAGATACGCAGTATTTT. This codes for CASSRSTDTQYF.

The V gene is TRBV5-1, the J gene TRBJ2-2; 12 bases line up with TRBD2. The ends lost 5 bases at V and 5 bases at J; junction bases unmatched: 7. CDR3 size: 16 residues. The germline gives CDR1 SGHRS, CDR2 YFSETQ. CDR3 in amino acids: CASRRSGLAGTGELFF. CDR3 nucleotides: TGCGCCAGCAGAAGATCGGGACTAGCGGGTACCGGGGAGCTGTTTTTT. Supplemented by reference TRBV5-1 and TRBJ2-2, the full variable domain reads KAGVTQTPRYLIKTRGQQVTLSCSPISGHRSVSWYQQTPGQGLQFLFEYFSETQRNKGNFPGRFSGRQFSNSRSEMNVSTLELGDSALYLCASRRSGLAGTGELFFGEGSRLTVL.

The rearrangement uses TRBV28 and TRBJ1-5; no definite D call. This CDR3 is built from 12 residues. The V gene's germline CDR1 is MDHEN and CDR2 SYDVKM. Trimming removed 6 bases at V and 6 bases at J, with 9 bases between. The CDR3 sequence: CASRQFGQPQHF. As DNA, the CDR3 is TGTGCCAGCAGACAGTTCGGTCAGCCCCAGCATTTT.

Regarding this clone: This same CDR3 is encoded by further DNA sequences in the sample. This chain links TRBV5-1 with TRBJ2-2, with D perhaps matching TRBD1 (5 bases). CDR3 size: 16 residues. The germline V gene encodes CDR1 SGHRS and CDR2 YFSETQ. The germline V and J ends were trimmed by 0 bases and 5 bases, with 14 bases remaining between them. The CDR3 spells CASSLVGGQGTGELFF. The CDR3 nucleotides are TGCGCCAGCAGCTTGGTCGGTGGGCAGGGTACCGGGGAGCTGTTTTTT. The full variable domain, in which reference TRBV5-1 and TRBJ2-2 provide the parts outside the CDR3, is KAGVTQTPRYLIKTRGQQVTLSCSPISGHRSVSWYQQTPGQGLQFLFEYFSETQRNKGNFPGRFSGRQFSNSRSEMNVSTLELGDSALYLCASSLVGGQGTGELFFGEGSRLTVL.

The V call is TRBV24-1, the J call TRBJ1-1; 7 positions match TRBD1. V dropped 2 bases and J dropped 14; count of bases not matched to a gene: 10. The CDR3 spans 13 residues. Germline V CDR1 and CDR2: KGHDR, SFDVKD. CDR3 protein: CATSDSDRALLFF. DNA of the CDR3: TGTGCCACCAGTGATTCCGACAGGGCCCTGCTATTCTTT.

This chain links TRBV6-2 or TRBV6-3 with TRBJ2-7; a possible D gene is TRBD1 (5 bases). V lost 5 bases, J lost 9 bases, and 11 bases lay in between. Per the germline V gene, CDR1 is MNHEY and CDR2 is SVGEGT. The CDR3 covers 11 residues. CDR3 nucleotides: TGTGCCAGCAGTGACAGTTTTGGGCAGTACGTC. Residues: CASSDSFGQYV.

The rearrangement links TRBV29-1 to TRBJ2-1; 15 nucleotides agree with TRBD2. Trimming at V came to 6 bases and at J to 13 bases, leaving 7 bases not matched to a gene. From germline, CDR1 is SQVTM and CDR2 ANQGSEA. The CDR3 is made up of 13 amino acids. CDR3: CSVDGTSGRYQFF. In nucleotides, the CDR3 is TGCAGCGTCGACGGGACTAGCGGGAGGTATCAGTTCTTC.

The V and J genes are TRBV18 and TRBJ2-3; D uncertain. Trimming took 3 bases from V and 2 from J, leaving 6 bases between them. The CDR3 extends over 13 amino acids. In germline, CDR1 is KGHSH, CDR2 LQKENI. As DNA, the CDR3 is TGTGCCAGCTCACCGACTCACACAGATACGCAGTATTTT. Translated, it gives CASSPTHTDTQYF.

V usage is TRBV5-1 and J usage is TRBJ2-1, with D maybe TRBD2 (6 bases). Trimming stripped 0 bases from V and 15 bases from J, with 25 bases between. The germline V gene encodes CDR1 SGHRS and CDR2 YFSETQ. The CDR3 consists of 16 residues. CDR3 protein: CASSLAVVAAPSFGFF. The CDR3 DNA reads as TGCGCCAGCAGCTTGGCGGTGGTAGCGGCCCCCTCCTTTGGGTTCTTC.

V usage is TRBV7-2 and J usage is TRBJ2-7, with D perhaps matching TRBD1 (6 bases). With 5 bases removed from V and 7 bases from J, the gap between germline ends came to 12 bases. Germline V gene sequence: CDR1 SGHTA, CDR2 FQGNSA. This CDR3 spans 12 amino acids. The CDR3, as DNA: TGTGCCAGCAGCCAGGGGATCGGGGAGCAGTACTTC. Its protein is CASSQGIGEQYF.

This chain links TRBV7-9 with TRBJ2-7; TRBD2 matches 10 bases. This CDR3 comprises 18 residues. V shed 5 bases and J 1 base; nucleotides not matched to a gene: 14. The germline gives CDR1 SEHNR, CDR2 FQNEAQ (reference sequence). The DNA for the CDR3 is TGTGCCAGCAGCCCGGGAAGAAGCGGGAGGGCCAGATCCTACGAGCAGTACTTC. Protein: CASSPGRSGRARSYEQYF. Full variable domain (rest looked up from reference TRBV7-9 and TRBJ2-7): DTGVSQNPRHKITKRGQNVTFRCDPISEHNRLYWYRQTLGQGPEFLTYFQNEAQLEKSRLLSDRFSAERPKGSFSTLEIQRTEQGDSAMYLCASSPGRSGRARSYEQYFGPGTRLTVT.

As DNA, the CDR3 is TGTGCCAGCTCAGCCGGACAGGTCGGCAATCAGCCCCAGCATTTT. This translates into CASSAGQVGNQPQHF. This sequence joins TRBV18 and TRBJ1-5, with 7 bases identical to TRBD1. Germline-derived CDR1 and CDR2 are KGHSH and LQKENI. The CDR3 has 15 residues. V lost 5 bases and J lost 2; bases outside the gene matches: 6.

J is TRBJ1-1 and V is TRBV11-2, with a tentative D call TRBD1 (6 bases). The CDR3 is made up of 14 amino acids. In germline, CDR1 is SGHAT, CDR2 FQNNGV. Trimming left V 5 bases short and J 5 bases short, with 15 bases between. The CDR3 here is CASSEGHLRTEAFF. In DNA form, the CDR3 reads TGTGCCAGCAGCGAGGGACACCTAAGGACTGAAGCTTTCTTT.

This clone was found a few times. This rearrangement joins TRBV2 to TRBJ1-1; 7 bases align to TRBD1. Germline CDR1 is SNHLY and CDR2 is FYNNEI. The CDR3 covers 15 residues. The J segment lost 0 bases and the V segment lost 6 bases, leaving 7 bases of the junction unmatched. The CDR3 region is CASRPGQLLNTEAFF. In nucleotides, the CDR3 is TGTGCCAGCAGGCCGGGACAGCTTTTGAACACTGAAGCTTTCTTT.

This rearrangement joins TRBV5-6 to TRBJ2-7; TRBD2 matches at 7 bases. The CDR3 has 13 residues. V was clipped by 5 bases and J by 1 base; unmatched bases: 3. The germline CDR1 and CDR2 sequences are SGHDT and YYEEEE. The CDR3 region has the DNA TGTGCCAGCAGGGGGGGGAGGTCCTACGAGCAGTACGTC. Its translation is CASRGGRSYEQYV.

The CDR3 loop reads CASSQVLKRGITGELFF. For the CDR3, the DNA is TGCGCCAGCAGCCAAGTGCTTAAACGGGGGATCACCGGGGAGCTGTTTTTT. The chain employs TRBV4-3 and TRBJ2-2; a weak D match, TRBD2 (6 bases). The CDR3 runs 17 residues. Germline V gene lookup returns CDR1 LGHNA and CDR2 YSLEER. V was shortened by 1 base and J by 4 bases, with 16 bases between the two germline ends.

The chain has TRBV12-3 or TRBV12-4 and TRBJ1-1, with 9 bases that match TRBD1. The CDR3 sequence is 13 residues long. Losses at the gene ends were 6 bases for V and 3 bases for J; bases not matched to a gene: 2. CDR3 sequence reads: CASSRTGDTEAFF. In DNA, the CDR3 is TGTGCCAGCAGCCGGACAGGGGACACTGAAGCTTTCTTT.

The chain uses TRBV28 and TRBJ2-1; D is uncertain. The CDR3 extends over 15 amino acids. Trimming stripped 6 bases from V and 8 bases from J, with 20 bases between. In germline, CDR1 is MDHEN, CDR2 SYDVKM. CDR3 residues: CASRTIGYLVDEQFF. As DNA, the CDR3 is TGTGCCAGCAGGACGATCGGGTATTTGGTCGATGAGCAGTTCTTC.

This chain links TRBV5-4 with TRBJ2-5; 7 bases align to TRBD1. J gave up 5 bases and V 2 bases, and 3 bases lay outside the gene matches. Germline V gene lookup returns CDR1 SGHNT and CDR2 YYREEE (reference sequence). The CDR3 is 13 residues long. CDR3 residues: CASSLDRDETQYF. In DNA, the CDR3 is TGTGCCAGCAGCTTAGACAGGGATGAGACCCAGTACTTC. The full variable domain, with the rest looked up from reference TRBV5-4 and TRBJ2-5, is ETGVTQSPTHLIKTRGQQVTLRCSSQSGHNTVSWYQQALGQGPQFIFQYYREEENGRGNFPPRFSGLQFPNYSSELNVNALELDDSALYLCASSLDRDETQYFGPGTRLLVL.

The V call is TRBV19, the J call TRBJ1-1; TRBD1 agrees at 8 bases. The germline V gene encodes CDR1 LNHDA and CDR2 SQIVND (reference sequence). The trim removed 5 bases at V and 7 bases at J, leaving 12 bases unmatched. CDR3 size: 15 residues. CDR3 region: CASSPDGGRGREAFF. CDR3 in DNA: TGTGCCAGTAGTCCCGACGGGGGCAGGGGGCGTGAAGCTTTCTTT.

V gene TRBV27 combines with J gene TRBJ2-7; D is perhaps TRBD1 (5 bases). Germline values: CDR1 MNHEY, CDR2 SMNVEV (reference sequence). This CDR3 spans 14 amino acids. V was clipped by 4 bases and J by 0 bases, with 10 bases between them. CDR3 DNA: TGTGCCAGCAGTTCCACAGGTCTCTCCTACGAGCAGTACTTC. It translates to CASSSTGLSYEQYF.

The J gene is TRBJ2-7, the V gene TRBV15, with D possibly matching TRBD1 (6 bases). This CDR3 is 14 amino acids long. Germline V CDR1 and CDR2: LNHNV, YYDKDF (reference sequence). Trimming cost V 0 bases and J 3 bases, with 9 bases left between them. CDR3 coding DNA: TGTGCCACCAGCAGAGATCACAGGGACTACGAGCAGTACTTC. Translated, it gives CATSRDHRDYEQYF.

The genes are TRBV30 and TRBJ1-1; D may be TRBD1 (5 bases). The CDR3 is 14 residues long. CDR1 is GTSNPN and CDR2 is SVGIG in the germline V gene (reference sequence). V gave up 0 bases and J gave up 0 bases, with 8 bases separating them. The CDR3 coding sequence is TGTGCCTGGAGTGTGGGGACTATGAACACTGAAGCTTTCTTT. Its protein is CAWSVGTMNTEAFF.

The chain combines TRBV27 with TRBJ1-1, with D possibly TRBD1 on 6 matching bases. Deletions cut 5 bases from V and 0 bases from J, with 16 bases between. There are 16 residues in the CDR3. The V gene's germline CDR1 is MNHEY and CDR2 SMNVEV (reference sequence). For the CDR3, the DNA is TGTGCCAGCAGTCCGATACTGACAGGTCTGAACACTGAAGCTTTCTTT. Protein sequence: CASSPILTGLNTEAFF.

This clone was recorded a few times. The chain recombines TRBV10-3 with TRBJ2-2, with 8 bases that match TRBD1. This CDR3 comprises 14 residues. In germline, CDR1 is ENHRY, CDR2 SYGVKD. With V trimmed by 6 bases and J by 5 bases, 5 bases remained unmatched. Here the CDR3 reads CAIRATGDTGELFF. In nucleotides, the CDR3 is TGTGCCATCAGGGCGACAGGGGATACCGGGGAGCTGTTTTTT.

V gene TRBV28 combines with J gene TRBJ2-1, with D perhaps matching TRBD1 (5 bases). This CDR3 spans 15 amino acids. CDR1 and CDR2 (germline): MDHEN, SYDVKM. Trimming shortened V by 3 bases and J by 1 base, and 10 bases separated the two germline ends. DNA for the CDR3: TGTGCCAGCAGTTTTAACCAGGGATCCTACAATGAGCAGTTCTTC. The encoded protein is CASSFNQGSYNEQFF. Using reference TRBV28 and TRBJ2-1 for the parts outside the CDR3, the full variable domain is DVKVTQSSRYLVKRTGEKVFLECVQDMDHENMFWYRQDPGLGLRLIYFSYDVKMKEKGDIPEGYSVSREKKERFSLILESASTNQTSMYLCASSFNQGSYNEQFFGPGTRLTVL.

The chain recombines TRBV24-1 with TRBJ2-2; 7 bases fit TRBD1. Germline V lookup: CDR1 KGHDR, CDR2 SFDVKD. With V trimmed by 4 bases and J by 4 bases, 8 bases remained unmatched. The CDR3 loop spans 16 amino acids. In DNA, the CDR3 is TGTGCCACCAGTGAACCGACAGGGATGAGCACCGGGGAGCTGTTTTTT. Protein: CATSEPTGMSTGELFF.

The CDR3 sequence is CASSSGQGVGDTEAFF. CDR3 bases: TGCGCCAGCAGCTCGGGACAGGGGGTCGGAGACACTGAAGCTTTCTTT. The chain joins TRBV5-1 to TRBJ1-1; TRBD1 matches 11 bases. CDR3 length equals 16 residues. The germline CDR1 and CDR2 sequences are SGHRS and YFSETQ. V was clipped by 3 bases and J by 3 bases; unmatched bases: 7.

The V gene is TRBV6-5, the J gene TRBJ1-5, with D perhaps matching TRBD1 (5 bases). V was cut by 6 bases and J by 6 bases, with 12 bases left in between. This CDR3 spans 13 amino acids. Germline V CDR1 and CDR2: MNHEY, SVGAGI. CDR3 residues: CASRHSGGQPQHF. The CDR3 bases are TGTGCCAGCAGACACTCGGGGGGTCAGCCCCAGCATTTT.